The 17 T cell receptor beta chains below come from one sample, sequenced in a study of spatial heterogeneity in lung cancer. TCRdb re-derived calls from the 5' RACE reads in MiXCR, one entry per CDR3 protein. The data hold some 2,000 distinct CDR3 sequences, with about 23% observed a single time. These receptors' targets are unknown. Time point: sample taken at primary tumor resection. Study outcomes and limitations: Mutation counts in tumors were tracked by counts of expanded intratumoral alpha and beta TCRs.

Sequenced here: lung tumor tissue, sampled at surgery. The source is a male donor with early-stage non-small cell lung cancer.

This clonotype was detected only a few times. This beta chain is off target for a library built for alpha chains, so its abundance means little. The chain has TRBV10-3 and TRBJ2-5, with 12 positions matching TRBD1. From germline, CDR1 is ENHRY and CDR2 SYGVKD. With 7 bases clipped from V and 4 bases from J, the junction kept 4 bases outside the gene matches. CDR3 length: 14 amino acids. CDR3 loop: CAIKGTGGGETQYF. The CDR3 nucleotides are TGTGCCATCAAGGGGACAGGGGGCGGAGAGACCCAGTACTTC.

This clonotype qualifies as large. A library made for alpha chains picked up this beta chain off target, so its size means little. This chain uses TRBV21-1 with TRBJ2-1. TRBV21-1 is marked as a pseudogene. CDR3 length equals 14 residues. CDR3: CASSKDPREDEQFF. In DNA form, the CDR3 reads TGTGCCAGCAGCAAAGATCCCCGTGAGGATGAGCAGTTCTTC.

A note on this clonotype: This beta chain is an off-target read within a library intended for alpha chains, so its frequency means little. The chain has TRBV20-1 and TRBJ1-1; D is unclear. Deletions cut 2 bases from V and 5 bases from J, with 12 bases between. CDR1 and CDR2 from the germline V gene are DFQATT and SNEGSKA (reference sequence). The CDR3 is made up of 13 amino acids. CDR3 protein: CSARKTIWTEAFF. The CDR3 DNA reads TGCAGTGCTAGAAAAACGATTTGGACTGAAGCTTTCTTT.

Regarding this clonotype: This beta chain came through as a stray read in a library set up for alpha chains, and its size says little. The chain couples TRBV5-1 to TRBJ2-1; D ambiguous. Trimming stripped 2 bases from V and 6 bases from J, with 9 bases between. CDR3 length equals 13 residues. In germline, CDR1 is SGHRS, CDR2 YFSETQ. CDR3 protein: CASSFTVGNEQFF. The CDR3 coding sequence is TGCGCCAGCAGCTTTACAGTGGGCAATGAGCAGTTCTTC.

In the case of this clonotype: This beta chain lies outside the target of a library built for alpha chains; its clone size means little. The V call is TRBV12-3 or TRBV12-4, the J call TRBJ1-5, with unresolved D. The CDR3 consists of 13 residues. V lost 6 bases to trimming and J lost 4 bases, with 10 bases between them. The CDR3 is CASREGWNQPQHF. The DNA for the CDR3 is TGTGCCAGCAGGGAAGGGTGGAATCAGCCCCAGCATTTT.

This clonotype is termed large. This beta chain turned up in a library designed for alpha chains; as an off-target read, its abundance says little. The CDR3 DNA follows: TGCGCCAGCAGCCCGCAGTCGTACCAAGAGACCCAGTACTTC. This codes for CASSPQSYQETQYF. The chain joins TRBV4-3 to TRBJ2-5; D is uncertain. This CDR3 spans 14 amino acids. V shed 4 bases and J shed 0 bases, with 9 bases lying between them. Germline values: CDR1 LGHNA, CDR2 YSLEER.

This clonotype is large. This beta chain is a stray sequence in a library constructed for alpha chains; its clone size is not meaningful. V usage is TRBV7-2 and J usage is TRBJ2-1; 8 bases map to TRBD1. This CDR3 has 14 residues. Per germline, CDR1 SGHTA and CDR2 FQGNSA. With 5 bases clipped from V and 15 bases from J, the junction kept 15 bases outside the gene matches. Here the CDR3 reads CASSVQSGTGLRFF. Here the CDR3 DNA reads TGTGCCAGCAGCGTTCAGTCCGGGACAGGCCTCCGGTTCTTC.

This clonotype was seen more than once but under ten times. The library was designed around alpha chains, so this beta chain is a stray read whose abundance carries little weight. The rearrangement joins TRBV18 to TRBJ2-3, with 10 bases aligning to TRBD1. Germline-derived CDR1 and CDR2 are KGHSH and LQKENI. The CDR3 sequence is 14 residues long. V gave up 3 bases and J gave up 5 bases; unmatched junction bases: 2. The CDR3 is CASSPGQGRDTQYF. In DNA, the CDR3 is TGTGCCAGCTCACCGGGACAGGGGAGAGATACGCAGTATTTT.

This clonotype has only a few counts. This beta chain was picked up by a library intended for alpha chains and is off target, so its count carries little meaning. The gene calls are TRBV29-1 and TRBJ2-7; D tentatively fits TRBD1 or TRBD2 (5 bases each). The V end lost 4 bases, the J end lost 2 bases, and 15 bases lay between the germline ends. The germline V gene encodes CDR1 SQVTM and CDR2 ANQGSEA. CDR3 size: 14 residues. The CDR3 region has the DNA TGCAGCGTTGGAGGGGCAGGATCGACCTACGAGCAGTACTTC. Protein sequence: CSVGGAGSTYEQYF.

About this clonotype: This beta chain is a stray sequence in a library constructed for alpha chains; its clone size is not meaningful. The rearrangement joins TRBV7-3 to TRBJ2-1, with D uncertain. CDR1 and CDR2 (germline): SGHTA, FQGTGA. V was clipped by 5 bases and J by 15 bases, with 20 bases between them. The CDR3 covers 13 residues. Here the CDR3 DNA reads TGTGCCAGCAGCACCGTCCAGATAGATGAACTGTTCTTC. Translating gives CASSTVQIDELFF.

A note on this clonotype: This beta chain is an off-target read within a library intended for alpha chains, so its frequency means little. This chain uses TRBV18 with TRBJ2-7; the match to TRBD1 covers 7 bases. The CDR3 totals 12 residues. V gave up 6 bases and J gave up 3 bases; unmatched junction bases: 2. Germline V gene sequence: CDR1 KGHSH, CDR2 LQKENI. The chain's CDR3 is CASSRQGYEQYF. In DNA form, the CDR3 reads TGTGCCAGCTCGCGACAGGGCTACGAGCAGTACTTC.

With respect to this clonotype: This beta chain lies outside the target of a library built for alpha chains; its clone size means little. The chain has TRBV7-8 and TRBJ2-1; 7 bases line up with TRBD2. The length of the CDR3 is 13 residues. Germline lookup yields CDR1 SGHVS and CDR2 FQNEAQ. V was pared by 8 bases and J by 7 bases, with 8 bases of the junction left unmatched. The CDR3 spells CASGEGRRNEQFF. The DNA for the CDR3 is TGTGCCAGCGGGGAGGGAAGGCGGAATGAGCAGTTCTTC.

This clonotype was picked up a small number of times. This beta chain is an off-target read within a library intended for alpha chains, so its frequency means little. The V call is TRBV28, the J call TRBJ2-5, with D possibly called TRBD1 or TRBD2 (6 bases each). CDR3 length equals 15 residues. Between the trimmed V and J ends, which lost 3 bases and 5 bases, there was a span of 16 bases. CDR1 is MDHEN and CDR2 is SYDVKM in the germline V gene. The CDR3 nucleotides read TGTGCCAGCAGTTTCCTTCGGGGGCGCCGGGAGACCCAGTACTTC. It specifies CASSFLRGRRETQYF.

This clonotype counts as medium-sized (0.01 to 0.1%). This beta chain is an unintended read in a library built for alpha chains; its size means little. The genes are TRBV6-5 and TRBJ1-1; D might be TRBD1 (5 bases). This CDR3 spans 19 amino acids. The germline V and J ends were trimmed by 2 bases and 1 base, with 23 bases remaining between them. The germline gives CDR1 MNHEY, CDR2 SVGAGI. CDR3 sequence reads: CASSYREGGAGWGNTEAFF. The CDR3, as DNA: TGTGCCAGCAGTTACAGGGAAGGAGGGGCCGGCTGGGGGAACACTGAAGCTTTCTTT.

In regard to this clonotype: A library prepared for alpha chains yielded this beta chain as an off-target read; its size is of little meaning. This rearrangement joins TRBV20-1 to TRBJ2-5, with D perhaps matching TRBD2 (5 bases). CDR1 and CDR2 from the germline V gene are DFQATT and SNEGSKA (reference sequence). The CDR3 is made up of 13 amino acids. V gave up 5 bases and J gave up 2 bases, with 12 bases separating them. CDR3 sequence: CSAGPGSQETQYF. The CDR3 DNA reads TGCAGTGCTGGGCCGGGATCACAAGAGACCCAGTACTTC.

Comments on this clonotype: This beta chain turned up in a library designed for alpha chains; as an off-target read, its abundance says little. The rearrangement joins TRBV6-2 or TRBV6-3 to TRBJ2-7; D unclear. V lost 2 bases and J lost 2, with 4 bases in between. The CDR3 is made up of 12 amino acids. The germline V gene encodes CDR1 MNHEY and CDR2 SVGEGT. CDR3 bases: TGTGCCAGCAGTTACACGACCTACGAGCAGTACTTC. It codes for CASSYTTYEQYF.

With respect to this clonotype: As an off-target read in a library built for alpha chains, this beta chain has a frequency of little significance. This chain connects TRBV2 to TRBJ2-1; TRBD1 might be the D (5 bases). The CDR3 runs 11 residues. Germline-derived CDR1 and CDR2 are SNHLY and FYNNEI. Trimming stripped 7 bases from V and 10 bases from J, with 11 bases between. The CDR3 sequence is CASTLRQEQFF. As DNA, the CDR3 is TGTGCCAGCACCCTGAGACAGGAGCAGTTCTTC.